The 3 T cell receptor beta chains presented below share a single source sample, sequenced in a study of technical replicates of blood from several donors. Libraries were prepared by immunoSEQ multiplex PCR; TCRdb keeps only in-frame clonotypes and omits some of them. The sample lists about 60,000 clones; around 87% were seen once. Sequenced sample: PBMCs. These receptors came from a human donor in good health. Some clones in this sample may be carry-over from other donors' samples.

DNA of the CDR3: TGTGCCAGCAGTCGCGACAGGCTCGGAAAACTGTTTTTT. It encodes CASSRDRLGKLFF. This chain joins TRBV7-9 and TRBJ1-4; D may be TRBD1 (6 bases). The ends were cut back, 6 bases at V and 10 bases at J, with 15 bases in the middle. Germline loops: CDR1 SEHNR, CDR2 FQNEAQ (reference sequence). This CDR3 has 13 amino acids.

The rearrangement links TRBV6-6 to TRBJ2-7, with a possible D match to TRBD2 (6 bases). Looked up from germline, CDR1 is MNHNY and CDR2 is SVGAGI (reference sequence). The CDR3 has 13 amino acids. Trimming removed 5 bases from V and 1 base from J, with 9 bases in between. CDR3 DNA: TGTGCCAGCAGTCTCGCGGGGTCCTACGAGCAGTACTTC. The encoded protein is CASSLAGSYEQYF.

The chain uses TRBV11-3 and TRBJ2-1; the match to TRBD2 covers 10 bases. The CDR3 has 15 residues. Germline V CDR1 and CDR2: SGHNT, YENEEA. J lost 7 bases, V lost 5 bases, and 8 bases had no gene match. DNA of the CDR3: TGTGCCAGCAGCCTCGGGACTAGCGAAAGGAATGAGCAGTTCTTC. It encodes CASSLGTSERNEQFF.